Presented here are 9 T cell receptor beta chains from one specimen sequenced in a study of blood T cell repertoires in COVID-19. Using immunoSEQ multiplex PCR, the repertoire was profiled, and TCRdb retains in-frame clones only, with some absent. The sample records hundreds of thousands of clones, around 84% being singletons. Specimen: PBMCs or T cells enriched from blood (not recorded which). These receptors were obtained from a woman in her 50s who had recovered from COVID-19.

The chain employs TRBV19 and TRBJ1-2; 8 nucleotides align to TRBD1. V lost 5 bases, J lost 4 bases, and 12 bases stayed unmatched. CDR3 length equals 16 residues. Per germline, CDR1 LNHDA and CDR2 SQIVND (reference sequence). CDR3 bases: TGTGCCAGTAGTCCCACCGGGACAGGTAACGGCTATGGCTACACCTTC. It is translated as CASSPTGTGNGYGYTF.

The chain couples TRBV5-5 to TRBJ2-2; 16 bases align to TRBD2. CDR3 length: 19 residues. Per the germline V gene, CDR1 is SGHKS and CDR2 is YYEKEE (reference sequence). J gave up 4 bases and V 4 bases, and 10 bases lay outside the gene matches. The CDR3 sequence: CASSRGLAGGRFSTGELFF. The CDR3 DNA sequence: TGTGCCAGCAGCAGGGGACTAGCGGGAGGGCGGTTTAGCACCGGGGAGCTGTTTTTT.

The V call is TRBV28, the J call TRBJ1-1, with TRBD1 as a possible D gene (6 bases). This CDR3 is 17 amino acids long. The V gene lost 6 bases and the J gene lost 0 bases, with 20 bases spanning the gap. Germline V gene sequence: CDR1 MDHEN, CDR2 SYDVKM. CDR3 region: CASSYTGFSFLNTEAFF. In DNA form, the CDR3 reads TGTGCCAGCAGCTATACAGGGTTTTCATTTCTGAACACTGAAGCTTTCTTT.

CDR3 coding DNA: TGTGCCAGCAGCGAAGGGGGACAGGTGGGAGAGACCCAGTACTTC. It codes for CASSEGGQVGETQYF. The genes are TRBV21-1 and TRBJ2-5; TRBD1 is the table's D call, not checked against the DNA. TRBV21-1 is a listed pseudogene. The CDR3 runs to 15 residues.

The rearrangement uses TRBV30 and TRBJ1-4; D might be TRBD1 (6 bases). CDR1 and CDR2 (germline): GTSNPN, SVGIG (reference sequence). V was clipped by 2 bases and J by 10 bases, with 14 bases between them. This CDR3 has 13 residues. The CDR3 DNA sequence: TGTGCCTGGAGTACCGCAGGGGTACGAAAACTGTTTTTT. The encoded protein is CAWSTAGVRKLFF. Variable domain in full (rest from reference TRBV30 and TRBJ1-4): SQTIHQWPATLVQPVGSPLSLECTVEGTSNPNLYWYRQAAGRGLQLLFYSVGIGQISSEVPQNLSASRPQDRQFILSSKKLLLSDSGFYLCAWSTAGVRKLFFGSGTQLSVL.

The chain links TRBV7-6 to TRBJ1-5; TRBD1 matches 11 bases. The CDR3 sequence is 15 residues long. Looked up from germline, CDR1 is SGHVS and CDR2 is FNYEAQ. Trimming removed 5 bases from V and 5 bases from J; junction bases left unmatched: 5. DNA of the CDR3: TGTGCCAGCAGCCCGGGACAGGGGGTCTATCAGCCCCAGCATTTT. It yields the protein CASSPGQGVYQPQHF.

This chain connects TRBV7-2 to TRBJ1-3, with TRBD1 matching 7 bases. CDR3 length: 18 amino acids. The V gene end was trimmed by 0 bases and the J gene end by 0 bases; junction bases not matched to a gene: 8. CDR1 is SGHTA, CDR2 FQGNSA, per germline. CDR3 in amino acids: CASSLAVAGGHSGNTIYF. The DNA of the CDR3 is TGTGCCAGCAGCTTAGCGGTGGCAGGGGGACACTCTGGAAACACCATATATTTT.

This clone was detected a few times. The chain links TRBV27 to TRBJ2-3; D possibly corresponds to TRBD2 (6 bases). The CDR3 is 15 amino acids. V was trimmed by 5 bases and J by 6 bases, leaving 18 bases between them. The germline CDR1 and CDR2 sequences are MNHEY and SMNVEV (reference sequence). The CDR3 DNA reads as TGTGCCAGCAGTGTGGAGGGCCTATTTGTGGATACGCAGTATTTT. Translated, it gives CASSVEGLFVDTQYF.

This sequence joins TRBV11-2 and TRBJ1-5; the D gene is possibly TRBD1 (5 bases). This CDR3 is 16 amino acids long. Germline V CDR1 and CDR2: SGHAT, FQNNGV. Trimming cost V 2 bases and J 5 bases, with 16 bases left between them. CDR3 loop: CASSLSSFLRDQPQHF. CDR3 bases: TGTGCCAGCAGCTTAAGCTCCTTCCTCAGGGATCAGCCCCAGCATTTT.